This T cell receptor beta chain was identified during a study of CD8 T cells in Susac syndrome. Study results and limitations: The authors acknowledged that the study's TCR sequencing and HLA analysis involved relatively few individuals.

Comments on this clonotype: Its antigen is unknown. One end of the junction does not line up with germline, which may come from a read error.

RNA totalling about 0.45 to 1 ug underwent reverse transcription with random hexamers. It was immunoSEQ multiplex PCR that amplified TCR beta CDR3 across 54 Vbeta and 13 Jbeta. TCRdb reanalysed the immunoSEQ multiplex PCR reads using MiXCR and keeps one entry per CDR3 protein. This table holds approximately 100,000 distinct CDR3 sequences, approximately 96% found once. The length of the CDR3 is 12 residues. While CD8+ and CD4+ T cells were isolated negatively, TEMRA cells were enriched by FACS. The TCR sequence derives from a human donor in good health. Sequencing used CD4+ T cells from PBMCs. V gene TRBV12-3 or TRBV12-4 combines with J gene TRBJ2-1, with 11 bases lining up with TRBD1. For the CDR3, the DNA is TGTGCCAGCCGTCAGACGGACAGGGGGCAAATCTTC. Encoded protein: CASRQTDRGQIF.